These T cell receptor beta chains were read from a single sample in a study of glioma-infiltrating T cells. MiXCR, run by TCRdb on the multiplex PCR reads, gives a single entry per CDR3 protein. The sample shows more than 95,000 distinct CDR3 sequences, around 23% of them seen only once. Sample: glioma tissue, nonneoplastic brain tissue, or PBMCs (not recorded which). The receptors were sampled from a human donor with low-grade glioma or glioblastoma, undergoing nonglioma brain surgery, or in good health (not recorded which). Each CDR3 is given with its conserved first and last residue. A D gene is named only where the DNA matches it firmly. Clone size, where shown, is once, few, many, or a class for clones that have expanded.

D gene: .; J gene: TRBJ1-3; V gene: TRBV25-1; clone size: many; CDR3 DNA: TGTGCTACCTATTCCGGGAAGAAAAACACCATATATTTT; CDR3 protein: CATYSGKKNTIYF
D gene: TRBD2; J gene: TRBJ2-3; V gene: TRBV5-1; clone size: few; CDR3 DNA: TGCGCCAGCAGCCCACGGGAGGGGACTAGTGATCCGCAGTATTTT; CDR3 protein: CASSPREGTSDPQYF
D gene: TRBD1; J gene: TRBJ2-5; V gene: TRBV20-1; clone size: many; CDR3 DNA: TGCAGTGCGCAACGGGACAGAACATTGAAGACCCAGTACTTC; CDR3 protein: CSAQRDRTLKTQYF
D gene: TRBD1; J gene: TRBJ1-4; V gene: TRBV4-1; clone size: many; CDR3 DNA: TGCGCCAGCAGCCAAGGAGCTGACAGGGAGACCGAAAAACTGTTTTTT; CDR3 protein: CASSQGADRETEKLFF
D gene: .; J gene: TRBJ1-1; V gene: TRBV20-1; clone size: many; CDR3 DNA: TGCAGTGCTAGAGACCGGACGGACGTAAATGAGTTCTTT; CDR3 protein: CSARDRTDVNEFF
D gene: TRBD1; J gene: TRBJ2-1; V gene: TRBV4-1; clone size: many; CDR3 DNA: TGCGCCAGCAGCCGAAGGACAGGCTCCTACAATGAGCAGTTCTTC; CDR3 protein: CASSRRTGSYNEQFF
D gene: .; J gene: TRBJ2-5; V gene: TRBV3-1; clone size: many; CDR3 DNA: TGTGCCAGCAGCCAAGGTCCGCGGCAAGAGACCCAGTACTTC; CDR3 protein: CASSQGPRQETQYF
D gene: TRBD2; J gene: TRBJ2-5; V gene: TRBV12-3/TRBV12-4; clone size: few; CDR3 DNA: TGTGCCAGCAGTAAGGGACTAGACCAAGAGACCCAGTACTTC; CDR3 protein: CASSKGLDQETQYF
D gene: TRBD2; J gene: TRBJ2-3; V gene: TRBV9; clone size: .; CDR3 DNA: TGTGCCAGCAGCGTAGAAGCGGGAGGGTTCGGGTCGCAGTATTTT; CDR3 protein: CASSVEAGGFGSQYF
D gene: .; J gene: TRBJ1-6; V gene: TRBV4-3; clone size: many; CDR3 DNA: TGCGCCAGCAGCCAAGATGCCCCCCACTCCTATAATTCACCCCTCCACTTT; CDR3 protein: CASSQDAPHSYNSPLHF
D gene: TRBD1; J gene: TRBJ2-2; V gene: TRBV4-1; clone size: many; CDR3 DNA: TGCGCCAGCAGCCAACCGACAGGGTCGAACACCGGGGAGCTGTTTTTT; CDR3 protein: CASSQPTGSNTGELFF
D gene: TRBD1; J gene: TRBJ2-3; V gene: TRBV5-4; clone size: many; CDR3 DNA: TGTGCCAGCAGCCCACGGACAGGAAGCACAGATACGCAGTATTTT; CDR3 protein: CASSPRTGSTDTQYF
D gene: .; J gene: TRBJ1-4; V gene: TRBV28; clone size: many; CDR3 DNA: TGTGCCAGCAGTTTTTTTCTGGGGCAGAATAATGAAAAACTGTTTTTT; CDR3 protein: CASSFFLGQNNEKLFF
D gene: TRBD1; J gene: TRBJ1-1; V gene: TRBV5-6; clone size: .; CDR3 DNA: TGTGCCAGCAGCGCCGGGACAGGGGTAAGCACTGAAGCTTTCTTT; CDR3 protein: CASSAGTGVSTEAFF
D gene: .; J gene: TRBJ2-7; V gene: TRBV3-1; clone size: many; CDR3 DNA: TGTGCCAGCAGCCAAGTGATGGGGGACTCCTACGAGCAGTACTTC; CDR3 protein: CASSQVMGDSYEQYF
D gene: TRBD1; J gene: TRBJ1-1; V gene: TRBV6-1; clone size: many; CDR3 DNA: TGTGCCAGCAGTCCGAGGACAGGGCTGAACACTGAAGCTTTCTTT; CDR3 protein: CASSPRTGLNTEAFF
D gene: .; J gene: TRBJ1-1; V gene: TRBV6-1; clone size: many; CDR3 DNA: TGTGCCAGCAGTCCCCTCGACTGGGGACCCGACACTGAAGCTTTCTTT; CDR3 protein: CASSPLDWGPDTEAFF
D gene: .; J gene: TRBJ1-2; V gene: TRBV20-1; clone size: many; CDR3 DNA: TGCAGTGCCGCTGGGGGAGGTGGAGACTATGGCTACACCTTC; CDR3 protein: CSAAGGGGDYGYTF
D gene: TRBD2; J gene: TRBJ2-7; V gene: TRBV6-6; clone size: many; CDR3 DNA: TGTGCCAGCAGTTACTCTACTAGCGGGAGCCACGAGCAGTACTTC; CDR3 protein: CASSYSTSGSHEQYF
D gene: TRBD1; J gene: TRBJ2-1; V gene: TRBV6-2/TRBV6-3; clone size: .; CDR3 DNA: TGTGCCAGAAGTACCAGACCGGGACAGGGGCGTAATGAGCAGTTCTTC; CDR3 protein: CARSTRPGQGRNEQFF